Listed below are T cell receptor beta chains from one sample, sequenced in a study of blood T cell repertoires in COVID-19. Clones were read by immunoSEQ multiplex PCR, and TCRdb kept only the in-frame ones, dropping some. The table lists around 240,000 clones, 91% of them singletons. The sequenced material came from PBMCs or T cells enriched from blood (not recorded which). All receptors come from a human donor in a cohort exposed to, infected with or recovered from COVID-19 (not recorded which). The donor label of this sample is uncertain. Each CDR3 is given with its conserved first and last residue. Fields, in order: D gene, clone size, V gene, J gene, CDR3 protein, CDR3 DNA. A D gene is named only where the DNA matches it firmly. Where a row states a size, it is once, few, many or the class of an expanded clone; other rows omit it.

D: TRBD2; size: .; V: TRBV7-6; J: TRBJ2-3; CDR3: CASSLEGGGAPDTQYF; DNA: TGTGCCAGCAGCTTAGAGGGCGGGGGGGCGCCAGATACGCAGTATTTT
D: .; size: .; V: TRBV19; J: TRBJ1-2; CDR3: CASSILPRGHGYTF; DNA: TGTGCCAGTAGTATACTCCCCAGGGGCCATGGCTACACCTTC
D: .; size: .; V: TRBV7-9; J: TRBJ2-5; CDR3: CASSLDRRVEFQETQYF; DNA: TGTGCCAGCAGCTTAGACCGCAGGGTAGAATTTCAAGAGACCCAGTACTTC
D: TRBD1; size: .; V: TRBV5-4; J: TRBJ1-3; CDR3: CASSLKGASGNTIYF; DNA: TGTGCCAGCAGCTTGAAGGGGGCCTCTGGAAACACCATATATTTT
D: TRBD2; size: .; V: TRBV4-2; J: TRBJ2-7; CDR3: CASSQESGGVGEQYF; DNA: TGTGCCAGCAGCCAGGAAAGCGGGGGAGTGGGTGAGCAGTACTTC
D: TRBD1; size: .; V: TRBV9; J: TRBJ2-7; CDR3: CASSVAGQGTYEQYF; DNA: TGTGCCAGCAGCGTAGCTGGACAGGGTACCTACGAGCAGTACTTC
D: .; size: .; V: TRBV7-2; J: TRBJ2-7; CDR3: CASSQLNYEQYF; DNA: TGTGCCAGCAGCCAACTAAACTACGAGCAGTACTTC
D: .; size: .; V: TRBV7-3; J: TRBJ2-7; CDR3: CASSLGSGRLYEQYF; DNA: TGTGCCAGCAGCTTAGGAAGCGGGCGACTCTACGAGCAGTACTTC
D: .; size: .; V: TRBV27; J: TRBJ2-7; CDR3: CASSPGLQPYEQYF; DNA: TGTGCCAGCAGTCCGGGTTTACAACCCTACGAGCAGTACTTC
D: .; size: few; V: TRBV2; J: TRBJ1-6; CDR3: CASSDDKNSPLHF; DNA: TGTGCCAGCAGTGACGACAAGAATTCACCCCTCCACTTT
D: .; size: .; V: TRBV5-4; J: TRBJ1-2; CDR3: CASSPIVDYGYTF; DNA: TGTGCCAGCAGCCCTATAGTTGACTATGGCTACACCTTC
D: TRBD1; size: .; V: TRBV9; J: TRBJ1-2; CDR3: CASSDTGQGVGYTF; DNA: TGTGCCAGCAGTGATACGGGACAGGGGGTTGGCTACACCTTC
D: .; size: .; V: TRBV5-1; J: TRBJ1-1; CDR3: CASSVDRQNTEAFF; DNA: TGCGCCAGCAGCGTGGACAGACAGAACACTGAAGCTTTCTTT
D: TRBD1; size: .; V: TRBV7-2; J: TRBJ2-3; CDR3: CASSPDRGNTDTQYF; DNA: TGTGCCAGCAGCCCCGACAGGGGGAACACAGATACGCAGTATTTT
D: .; size: few; V: TRBV24-1; J: TRBJ2-5; CDR3: CATSDYSRGTQYF; DNA: TGTGCCACCAGTGATTATAGTCGGGGGACTCAGTACTTC
D: .; size: .; V: TRBV6-5; J: TRBJ1-4; CDR3: CASFKGRNEKLFF; DNA: TGTGCCAGCTTCAAAGGGAGAAATGAAAAACTGTTTTTT
D: .; size: .; V: TRBV28; J: TRBJ1-4; CDR3: CASSCWGLGEKLFF; DNA: TGTGCCAGCAGCTGTTGGGGGCTCGGTGAAAAACTGTTTTTT
D: TRBD1; size: once; V: TRBV2; J: TRBJ1-2; CDR3: CASRDRSNYGYTF; DNA: TGTGCCAGCAGGGACAGGTCTAACTATGGCTACACCTTC
D: .; size: .; V: TRBV20-1; J: TRBJ2-7; CDR3: CSASVRDTSSEQYF; DNA: TGCAGTGCTAGTGTAAGGGACACCTCCTCCGAGCAGTACTTC
D: TRBD1; size: .; V: TRBV9; J: TRBJ1-4; CDR3: CASSVGGQVNEKLFF; DNA: TGTGCCAGCAGCGTAGGGGGACAGGTGAATGAAAAACTGTTTTTT
D: .; size: once; V: TRBV7-9; J: TRBJ2-7; CDR3: CASSLAGVYEQYF; DNA: TGTGCCAGCAGCTTAGCGGGCGTTTACGAGCAGTACTTC
D: .; size: .; V: TRBV11-2; J: TRBJ1-6; CDR3: CASSSPRGVRSPLHF; DNA: TGTGCCAGCAGCTCCCCCCGGGGGGTACGGTCACCCCTCCACTTT
D: .; size: .; V: TRBV4-1; J: TRBJ2-2; CDR3: CASSRTAVIGELFF; DNA: TGCGCCAGCAGCCGGACTGCCGTCATCGGGGAGCTGTTTTTT
D: TRBD2; size: .; V: TRBV30; J: TRBJ2-3; CDR3: CAWSVGAGGVSFTDTQYF; DNA: TGTGCCTGGAGTGTAGGTGCGGGGGGGGTCTCCTTCACAGATACGCAGTATTTT
D: .; size: once; V: TRBV11-2; J: TRBJ2-1; CDR3: CASSPLGGGREQFF; DNA: TGTGCCAGCAGCCCTCTAGGGGGGGGTCGTGAGCAGTTCTTC
D: TRBD1; size: .; V: TRBV6-1; J: TRBJ2-2; CDR3: CASSERQGTGELFF; DNA: TGTGCCAGCAGTGAGAGACAGGGGACCGGGGAGCTGTTTTTT
D: TRBD2; size: once; V: TRBV2; J: TRBJ2-3; CDR3: CASRVGTSSDTQYF; DNA: TGTGCCAGCCGTGTAGGGACTAGCTCTGATACGCAGTATTTT
D: TRBD1; size: .; V: TRBV9; J: TRBJ1-3; CDR3: CASSAGQAYSGNTIYF; DNA: TGTGCCAGCAGCGCCGGACAGGCCTACTCTGGAAACACCATATATTTT
D: .; size: .; V: TRBV19; J: TRBJ2-4; CDR3: CASSSVRGTRDIQYF; DNA: TGTGCCAGTAGTTCAGTCAGGGGGACTAGGGACATTCAGTACTTC
D: .; size: .; V: TRBV9; J: TRBJ2-7; CDR3: CASSVTARDTRYEQYF; DNA: TGTGCCAGCAGCGTAACCGCCCGGGACACCAGATACGAGCAGTACTTC
D: TRBD1; size: .; V: TRBV7-9; J: TRBJ2-1; CDR3: CASSPGQGDLNEQFF; DNA: TGTGCCAGCAGCCCCGGACAGGGGGACCTCAATGAGCAGTTCTTC
D: TRBD1; size: .; V: TRBV12-5; J: TRBJ2-1; CDR3: CASGGTGHEQFF; DNA: TGTGCTAGTGGGGGGACAGGACATGAGCAGTTCTTC
D: .; size: .; V: TRBV29-1; J: TRBJ1-1; CDR3: CRGRPDISRGTEAFF; DNA: TGCAGAGGGAGGCCGGACATATCACGGGGGACTGAAGCTTTCTTT
D: TRBD2; size: .; V: TRBV7-8; J: TRBJ2-7; CDR3: CASSSWTSGAYEQYF; DNA: TGTGCCAGCAGCTCATGGACTAGCGGGGCCTACGAGCAGTACTTC
D: .; size: .; V: TRBV5-1; J: TRBJ1-2; CDR3: CASSPGEKAGYTF; DNA: TGCGCCAGCAGCCCAGGGGAGAAGGCTGGCTACACCTTC
D: TRBD1; size: .; V: TRBV2; J: TRBJ1-6; CDR3: CASSPGTGKRGNSPLHF; DNA: TGTGCCAGCAGCCCCGGGACAGGGAAAAGGGGAAATTCACCCCTCCACTTT
D: .; size: .; V: TRBV5-1; J: TRBJ1-6; CDR3: CASSLEQGRKGSSPLHF; DNA: TGCGCCAGCAGCCTAGAACAGGGCCGAAAGGGCTCTTCACCCCTCCACTTT
D: .; size: .; V: TRBV27; J: TRBJ2-1; CDR3: CASSLRLVGAGGQYYNEQFF; DNA: TGTGCCAGCAGTTTACGCCTCGTAGGGGCGGGGGGACAGTACTACAATGAGCAGTTCTTC
D: TRBD1; size: .; V: TRBV5-1; J: TRBJ2-7; CDR3: CASSSGTGGIDEQYF; DNA: TGCGCCAGCAGCTCGGGGACAGGGGGCATCGACGAGCAGTACTTC
D: .; size: .; V: TRBV7-9; J: TRBJ2-7; CDR3: CASSLGAYEQYF; DNA: TGTGCCAGCAGCTTAGGAGCCTACGAGCAGTACTTC
D: TRBD1; size: .; V: TRBV27; J: TRBJ1-4; CDR3: CATAGTGREKLFF; DNA: TGTGCCACTGCCGGGACAGGGAGAGAAAAACTGTTTTTT
D: .; size: .; V: TRBV19; J: TRBJ1-4; CDR3: CASTGGAAEKLFF; DNA: TGTGCCAGTACCGGGGGGGCGGCTGAAAAACTGTTTTTT
D: TRBD1; size: .; V: TRBV29-1; J: TRBJ2-1; CDR3: CSVGGTGLDEQFF; DNA: TGCAGCGTTGGCGGGACAGGGCTCGATGAGCAGTTCTTC
D: .; size: .; V: TRBV27; J: TRBJ1-2; CDR3: CASSHDIIYGYTF; DNA: TGTGCCAGCAGCCATGACATCATCTATGGCTACACCTTC
D: TRBD1; size: .; V: TRBV4-1; J: TRBJ2-3; CDR3: CASSPDRDTLTDTQYF; DNA: TGCGCCAGCAGCCCTGACAGGGACACCCTCACAGATACGCAGTATTTT
D: TRBD2; size: once; V: TRBV7-2; J: TRBJ2-1; CDR3: CASSSGTSGGYNEQFF; DNA: TGTGCCAGCAGCTCCGGGACTAGCGGGGGGTACAATGAGCAGTTCTTC
D: TRBD1; size: few; V: TRBV5-1; J: TRBJ2-7; CDR3: CASSDGQVQGEQYF; DNA: TGCGCCAGCAGCGATGGACAGGTTCAGGGGGAGCAGTACTTC
D: .; size: .; V: TRBV19; J: TRBJ1-1; CDR3: CASSITGPRNTEAFF; DNA: TGTGCCAGTAGTATAACAGGACCAAGGAACACTGAAGCTTTCTTT
D: TRBD1; size: .; V: TRBV7-2; J: TRBJ1-3; CDR3: CASSLAGDSISGNTIYF; DNA: TGTGCCAGCAGCTTAGCAGGGGACAGCATCTCTGGAAACACCATATATTTT
D: .; size: .; V: TRBV11-3; J: TRBJ2-2; CDR3: CASSGGLNGDTGELFF; DNA: TGTGCCAGCAGCGGAGGATTGAATGGGGACACCGGGGAGCTGTTTTTT
D: TRBD1; size: .; V: TRBV27; J: TRBJ2-3; CDR3: CASSTLTGADTDTQYF; DNA: TGTGCCAGCAGTACGTTAACAGGGGCCGACACAGATACGCAGTATTTT
D: TRBD1; size: .; V: TRBV4-1; J: TRBJ1-2; CDR3: CASSQEVDRASYGYTF; DNA: TGCGCCAGCAGCCAAGAGGTCGACAGGGCCAGCTATGGCTACACCTTC
D: TRBD2; size: .; V: TRBV9; J: TRBJ2-1; CDR3: CASSGSTSRHEQFF; DNA: TGTGCCAGCAGCGGATCGACTAGCCGCCATGAGCAGTTCTTC
D: .; size: .; V: TRBV10-3; J: TRBJ1-4; CDR3: CAISDRGPEKLFF; DNA: TGTGCCATCAGTGATAGAGGTCCAGAAAAACTGTTTTTT